This TCR beta chain was profiled in a study of blood T cell repertoires in COVID-19. Study overall: COVID-19 samples from acute and convalescent phases originated in the United States, Italy and Spain.

Original analysis: Cell counts per sample came from amplifying reference gene primers. The repertoire was sequenced with immunoSEQ multiplex PCR; TCRdb's copy has only in-frame clones and lacks some. From that table come the V and J calls and clone size; the DNA was used to work out D and trimming. The table shows about 130,000 clones, with 84% occurring only once. The ends were cut back, 2 bases at V and 2 bases at J, with 11 bases in the middle. CDR1 is MNHNS, CDR2 SASEGT, per germline. The CDR3 runs 15 residues. This chain uses TRBV6-1 with TRBJ2-3; D ambiguous. Sequencing was performed on peripheral blood. This sequence originates from a woman between 25 and 40 years old who had recovered from COVID-19. CDR3 DNA: TGTGCCAGCAGTGAAAACGGCTGGGCCACAGATACGCAGTATTTT. Translation gives CASSENGWATDTQYF.